The rows below give T cell receptor beta chains drawn from one sample of a study of Ad26.COV2.S vaccination and SARS-CoV-2 variants. Libraries were prepared by immunoSEQ multiplex PCR; TCRdb keeps only in-frame clonotypes and omits some of them. Among about 420,000 clones listed, roughly 90% were seen once. Sample: peripheral blood, taken in a trial of Ad26.COV2.S vaccine versus placebo. These receptors all stem from a person between 18 and 65 years old who received the Ad26.COV2.S COVID-19 vaccine or a placebo. CDR3s include the opening cysteine and the closing phenylalanine or tryptophan. The D gene is left open where the match is weak.

CASSQVRQSYEQYF	TRBV4-1	TRBJ2-7	.
CASSLERLGITDTQYF	TRBV5-6	TRBJ2-3	.
CASRNTGGTGELFF	TRBV19	TRBJ2-2	TRBD1
CASSLHGWGADRGANVLTF	TRBV27	TRBJ2-6	.
CASKYDGSYNEQFF	TRBV6-5	TRBJ2-1	.
CASSSLGNSYEQYF	TRBV6-2/TRBV6-3	TRBJ2-7	.
CASSLMGFWNEQFF	TRBV6-2/TRBV6-3	TRBJ2-1	.
CASSPTSGGAADTQYF	TRBV7-3	TRBJ2-3	TRBD2
CASSEDSVNTEAFF	TRBV19	TRBJ1-1	.
CATGGKAGGSSEQFF	TRBV24-1	TRBJ2-1	TRBD2
CASSADGSYGYTF	TRBV6-2/TRBV6-3	TRBJ1-2	.
CASRPRGQGFLEKLFF	TRBV28	TRBJ1-4	TRBD1
CASSRAWANEKLFF	TRBV4-3	TRBJ1-4	.
CASSFGGGPEQFF	TRBV12-3/TRBV12-4	TRBJ2-1	.
CASSSSTGELFF	TRBV5-6	TRBJ2-2	.
CASSFNPRLANTGELFF	TRBV28	TRBJ2-2	.
CASSLVGWPQETQYF	TRBV7-8	TRBJ2-5	.
CASSLVGGTQYF	TRBV5-4	TRBJ2-3	TRBD2
CASSQDHRSGNTIYF	TRBV3-1/TRBV3-2	TRBJ1-3	.
CAWRKGGYEQYF	TRBV30	TRBJ2-7	.
CASSHYGGLAHNEQFF	TRBV4-1	TRBJ2-1	TRBD2
CASSVPRRGTGANVLTF	TRBV9	TRBJ2-6	.
CASSQDTRLPSTIYNEQFF	TRBV4-3	TRBJ2-1	.
CASSPGTGGKEQFF	TRBV6-5	TRBJ2-1	TRBD1
CASSLEGGYEQYF	TRBV7-9	TRBJ2-7	.
CASSSQGAGEKLFF	TRBV28	TRBJ1-4	TRBD1
CASSRFVGRDYYNEQFF	TRBV7-8	TRBJ2-1	TRBD2
CASSPPGGAQGNQPQHF	TRBV28	TRBJ1-5	TRBD1
CASSPGQEADTQYF	TRBV7-2	TRBJ2-3	TRBD1